This is a list of T cell receptor beta chains from one sample in a study of technical replicates of blood from several donors. TCRdb keeps only in-frame clones here, not all; method: immunoSEQ multiplex PCR. The repertoire holds about 97,000 clones, around 96% seen once, with 0.36% in the top ten. Sequencing used T cells isolated from PBMCs. The receptors come from a human donor in good health. CDR3s include the opening cysteine and the closing phenylalanine or tryptophan. The D gene is left open where the match is weak. The size entry is marked missing in some rows and otherwise reads once, few, many or a size class.

DNA: TGTGCCTGGAGGGCCCCCGGGGGGCCTGGAAACACCATATATTTT
CDR3: CAWRAPGGPGNTIYF
size: NA
J: TRBJ1-3
V: TRBV30
D: NA

DNA: TGTGCCAGTAGTACCCAGGGGGCACGGCAGCCCCAGCATTTT
CDR3: CASSTQGARQPQHF
size: NA
J: TRBJ1-5
V: TRBV19
D: TRBD1

DNA: TGTGCCAGCGGGCTGACAGGGATCTACACTGAAGCTTTCTTT
CDR3: CASGLTGIYTEAFF
size: NA
J: TRBJ1-1
V: TRBV6-1
D: TRBD1

DNA: TGTGCCAGCAGCGCCCACAGGGGCCCCTACAATGAGCAGTTCTTC
CDR3: CASSAHRGPYNEQFF
size: NA
J: TRBJ2-1
V: TRBV9
D: TRBD1

DNA: TGTGCCAGCAGCTTAGGGGCGACTAGACTAGACGAGCAGTACTTC
CDR3: CASSLGATRLDEQYF
size: NA
J: TRBJ2-7
V: TRBV11-2
D: NA

DNA: TGTGCCAGCAGTTCGGGACAGGGCACAGATACGCAGTATTTT
CDR3: CASSSGQGTDTQYF
size: NA
J: TRBJ2-3
V: TRBV6-5
D: TRBD1

DNA: TGTGCCAGCAGTTTCGGGAGCGGGCAGCCCCAGCATTTT
CDR3: CASSFGSGQPQHF
size: NA
J: TRBJ1-5
V: TRBV27
D: NA

DNA: TGCGCCAGCAACAGCAGGGGGCATCAAGAGACCCAGTACTTC
CDR3: CASNSRGHQETQYF
size: NA
J: TRBJ2-5
V: TRBV5-1
D: TRBD1

DNA: TGTGCCAGCAGCCCCGTTGGGGGAGGGCCGGCAGATACGCAGTATTTT
CDR3: CASSPVGGGPADTQYF
size: NA
J: TRBJ2-3
V: TRBV7-2
D: TRBD2

DNA: TGTGCCACCAAGGCAGGGAACAGGTACGAGCAGTACTTC
CDR3: CATKAGNRYEQYF
size: NA
J: TRBJ2-7
V: TRBV27
D: NA

DNA: TGTGCCAGCAGCTTCACGGGAGGGCCAAATGAGCAGTTCTTC
CDR3: CASSFTGGPNEQFF
size: NA
J: TRBJ2-1
V: TRBV7-3
D: TRBD2

DNA: TGTGCCAGCAGCAAACATGTGGGAGGGAACACCGGGGAGCTGTTTTTT
CDR3: CASSKHVGGNTGELFF
size: NA
J: TRBJ2-2
V: TRBV21-1
D: NA

DNA: TGTGCCAGCCGGGAAGGGAGCGTGGGCACAGATACGCAGTATTTT
CDR3: CASREGSVGTDTQYF
size: NA
J: TRBJ2-3
V: TRBV9
D: NA

DNA: TGTGCCAGCAGACGACCCGTCGGGACAGGGGGCACCTGGGACGAGCAGTACTTC
CDR3: CASRRPVGTGGTWDEQYF
size: NA
J: TRBJ2-7
V: TRBV28
D: TRBD1

DNA: TGTGCCAGCGCGACTAGCGGGAGTGGATTTTACAATGAGCAGTTCTTC
CDR3: CASATSGSGFYNEQFF
size: NA
J: TRBJ2-1
V: TRBV9
D: TRBD2

DNA: TGCAGCGTTGATAACTCCCCGGTTACTGAAGCTTTCTTT
CDR3: CSVDNSPVTEAFF
size: NA
J: TRBJ1-1
V: TRBV29-1
D: NA

DNA: TGTGCCAGCAGTTACGGTGGGGCTTTGAACACTGAAGCTTTCTTT
CDR3: CASSYGGALNTEAFF
size: NA
J: TRBJ1-1
V: TRBV6-5
D: NA

DNA: TGTGCCACCAGCGAGACAGGGGGGCGGCCCCAGCATTTT
CDR3: CATSETGGRPQHF
size: NA
J: TRBJ1-5
V: TRBV15
D: TRBD1

DNA: TGTGCCTGGACGGGTCTGGTTAAAAACATTCAGTACTTC
CDR3: CAWTGLVKNIQYF
size: NA
J: TRBJ2-4
V: TRBV30
D: NA

DNA: TGTGCCAGCAGCCCCGGACAGGGCTTTTACGAGCAGTACTTC
CDR3: CASSPGQGFYEQYF
size: NA
J: TRBJ2-7
V: TRBV5-5
D: TRBD1

DNA: TGTGCCAGCAGCTTAAGGCCCGGGGATGAGCAGTTCTTC
CDR3: CASSLRPGDEQFF
size: NA
J: TRBJ2-1
V: TRBV7-2
D: NA

DNA: TGTGCCAGCAGTCGGACTAGTTACCCCGGGGAGCTGTTTTTT
CDR3: CASSRTSYPGELFF
size: NA
J: TRBJ2-2
V: TRBV6-5
D: TRBD2

DNA: TGTGCCTGGAGTAGTGGACAGGGCGAGACCCAGTACTTC
CDR3: CAWSSGQGETQYF
size: NA
J: TRBJ2-5
V: TRBV30
D: TRBD1

DNA: TGCGCCAGCAGCCCTGACAGGGGGCCTTCAGATACGCAGTATTTT
CDR3: CASSPDRGPSDTQYF
size: NA
J: TRBJ2-3
V: TRBV5-1
D: TRBD1

DNA: TGTGCCAGCAGCTTGGGGACAGGGGCAGAGACCCAGTACTTC
CDR3: CASSLGTGAETQYF
size: NA
J: TRBJ2-5
V: TRBV5-8
D: TRBD1

DNA: TGTGCCAGCAGCTTTCGGGTTTACTACGAGCAGTACTTC
CDR3: CASSFRVYYEQYF
size: once
J: TRBJ2-7
V: TRBV21-1
D: NA

DNA: TGTGCCAGCAGTTACGTAGGGGAAGAGACCCAGTACTTC
CDR3: CASSYVGEETQYF
size: NA
J: TRBJ2-5
V: TRBV6-5
D: NA

DNA: TGTGCCAGCAGCGTAGAGGGAGGATACCCAATTAGAGATACGCAGTATTTT
CDR3: CASSVEGGYPIRDTQYF
size: NA
J: TRBJ2-3
V: TRBV9
D: NA

DNA: TGTGCCAGCAGCTTGGGGGAGAGAAACACTGAAGCTTTCTTT
CDR3: CASSLGERNTEAFF
size: few
J: TRBJ1-1
V: TRBV5-5
D: NA

DNA: TGTGCCAGCAGCTTACAGGACAGCTATGGCTACACCTTC
CDR3: CASSLQDSYGYTF
size: NA
J: TRBJ1-2
V: TRBV7-3
D: NA

DNA: TGTGCCAGCAGTGAATTGGGCGACTCCTACAATGAGCAGTTCTTC
CDR3: CASSELGDSYNEQFF
size: NA
J: TRBJ2-1
V: TRBV2
D: NA

DNA: TGTGCCAGCAGCCCCCGGACTGGAAGCTCCTACGAGCAGTACTTC
CDR3: CASSPRTGSSYEQYF
size: NA
J: TRBJ2-7
V: TRBV7-2
D: NA

DNA: TGTGCCAGCAGTTACTATGCTAGCGGGAGCCCCAATGAGCAGTTCTTC
CDR3: CASSYYASGSPNEQFF
size: NA
J: TRBJ2-1
V: TRBV6-5
D: TRBD2

DNA: TGTGCCAGCACCTCTGGAAGCGGGGCCGCCAATGAGCAGTTCTTC
CDR3: CASTSGSGAANEQFF
size: NA
J: TRBJ2-1
V: TRBV5-4
D: TRBD2

DNA: TGTGCCAGCGCGGGAGATGATCAGCCCCAGCATTTT
CDR3: CASAGDDQPQHF
size: NA
J: TRBJ1-5
V: TRBV2
D: NA

DNA: TGTGCCAGCAGCGTTGGGAGGGCCGCCTACAATGAGCAGTTCTTC
CDR3: CASSVGRAAYNEQFF
size: NA
J: TRBJ2-1
V: TRBV9
D: TRBD2

DNA: TGTGCCAGCAAAGGGGGCGGGGAGCTGTTTTTT
CDR3: CASKGGGELFF
size: NA
J: TRBJ2-2
V: TRBV9
D: NA

DNA: TGCGCCAGCAGCCAGCTACCTAGCGGGAGAACGGTTAATGAGCAGTTCTTC
CDR3: CASSQLPSGRTVNEQFF
size: NA
J: TRBJ2-1
V: TRBV4-1
D: TRBD2

DNA: TGTGCCAGCAGACCACAGGGGAGCGCCTACAATGAGCAGTTCTTC
CDR3: CASRPQGSAYNEQFF
size: NA
J: TRBJ2-1
V: TRBV2
D: TRBD1

DNA: TGTGCCAGCAGCTTGGCGGGAGTACACGAGCAGTACTTC
CDR3: CASSLAGVHEQYF
size: few
J: TRBJ2-7
V: TRBV5-6
D: NA